This T cell receptor beta chain was identified during a study of cytomegalovirus exposure and HLA in healthy donors. Details on this clone: Its antigen remains unidentified.

Sequenced by immunoSEQ multiplex PCR; TCRdb stores in-frame clones only, minus some. The table has about 360,000 clones, roughly 89% seen once. CDR3 size: 14 residues. V lost 1 base to trimming and J lost 5 bases, with 11 bases between them. Germline values: CDR1 LGHNA, CDR2 YNFKEQ. Study-wide results and caveats: The listing of some 170 TCR beta chains classed them as cytomegalovirus-associated.

The chain carries TRBV4-2 and TRBJ2-5; D is perhaps TRBD1 (5 bases). This receptor was taken from a young woman in good health and CMV-seronegative. Sequencing input: PBMCs. CDR3 nucleotides: TGTGCCAGCAGCCAAGTTGGGGCCAGGGAGACCCAGTACTTC. Amino acid sequence: CASSQVGARETQYF.